This TCR beta chain came from a study of persistence of HIV-infected CD4 T cells. On the study more broadly: Multiple blood draws of up to 180 mL, except two donors with single leukapheresis. General study findings and limits: Rare CMV-responding cells carrying HIV-1 proviruses were not analyzed separately for TCR.

This clone came up once. Its specificity is not known. The stimulus was lysate of CMV-infected fibroblasts, around 10 ug/mL. CD4+ T cells upregulating both CD40 ligand and CD69 were sorted as responding cells. PBMCs were depleted of CD8+ T cells before stimulation. CD8-depleted PBMCs were stimulated approximately 20 hours with anti-CD28/CD49d costimulation, CD40-blocking antibody and enfuvirtide. Sequencing used immunoSEQ version 4 in survey mode. Sequencing used immunoSEQ multiplex PCR; TCRdb keeps in-frame clones, though not all of them. Here the sample spans thousands of clones, about 56% being singletons. V trimming: 7 bases; J trimming: 4 bases; junction bases outside the gene matches: 10. The CDR3 consists of 15 residues. Germline values: CDR1 LNHDA, CDR2 SQIVND (reference sequence).

This sequence joins TRBV19 and TRBJ1-5; 7 nucleotides match TRBD1. The TCR comes from an adult man with HIV who was CMV-seropositive. The sample here was CD4+ T cells sorted from PBMCs after roughly 18-hour stimulation, taken from a patient who received antiretroviral therapy. The CDR3 DNA sequence: TGTGCCAGTATCCAAAGAGGGGGCAGGAATCAGCCCCAGCATTTT. It is translated as CASIQRGGRNQPQHF.